This passage covers 11 T cell receptor beta chains from one sample sequenced in a study of spatial heterogeneity in lung cancer. The time point is: sample taken at primary tumor resection. The sequenced material consisted of unsorted whole RNA from tumor, nontumor lung or frozen PBMC. One entry per CDR3 protein, called by TCRdb with MiXCR from the 5' RACE reads. Here the sample spans 9,500 to 15,000 distinct CDR3 sequences, approximately 6.2% being singletons. Sequencing used normal lung tissue next to the tumor, obtained at surgery. These TCRs come from a male donor with early-stage non-small cell lung cancer.

On this clonotype: Within a library made for alpha chains, this beta chain is off target, and its count is uninformative. The rearrangement joins TRBV6-2 or TRBV6-3 to TRBJ2-6; TRBD1 is a possible D gene (7 bases). Germline V gives CDR1 MNHEY, CDR2 SVGEGT. This CDR3 comprises 17 residues. Between the trimmed V and J ends, which lost 0 bases and 1 base, there was a span of 10 bases. The DNA for the CDR3 is TGTGCCAGCAGTTACTCCTCAGGGGGGTCTGGGGCCAACGTCCTGACTTTC. Translation gives CASSYSSGGSGANVLTF.

This clonotype was detected many times. Within a library made for alpha chains, this beta chain is off target, and its count is uninformative. The J gene is TRBJ2-1, the V gene TRBV12-3 or TRBV12-4, with D uncertain. The germline V and J ends were trimmed by 3 bases and 6 bases, with 9 bases remaining between them. The CDR3 sequence is 13 residues long. The CDR3 is CASSFYRSNEQFF. The DNA of the CDR3 is TGTGCCAGCAGTTTTTATAGGTCCAATGAGCAGTTCTTC.

The sample holds many counts of this clonotype. This beta chain is an unintended read in a library built for alpha chains; its size means little. The rearrangement uses TRBV30 and TRBJ1-1; D is unresolved. This CDR3 is 13 amino acids long. With 1 base removed from V and 1 base from J, the gap between germline ends came to 7 bases. The germline CDR1 and CDR2 sequences are GTSNPN and SVGIG (reference sequence). Here the CDR3 reads CAWSAPWNTEAFF. The DNA of the CDR3 is TGTGCCTGGAGTGCCCCTTGGAACACTGAAGCTTTCTTT.

This clonotype is medium-sized. This beta chain is an off-target read within a library intended for alpha chains, so its frequency means little. The V call is TRBV6-2 or TRBV6-3, the J call TRBJ2-7; D is uncertain. CDR3 size: 13 residues. The V end was cut by 2 bases, the J end by 2 bases, with 7 bases between. Germline-derived CDR1 and CDR2 are MNHEY and SVGEGT. CDR3 in DNA: TGTGCCAGCAGTTACGCTCTTACCTACGAGCAGTACTTC. Its protein product is CASSYALTYEQYF.

This clonotype appeared many times. This beta chain appears as a stray read in a library generated for alpha chains; its size is not informative. V is TRBV29-1 and J is TRBJ2-1; D is unclear. V was clipped by 3 bases and J by 5 bases, with 14 bases between them. CDR1 is SQVTM and CDR2 is ANQGSEA in the germline V gene. The CDR3 consists of 14 residues. CDR3 loop: CSVENVGIHNEQFF. CDR3 in DNA: TGCAGCGTTGAGAATGTGGGTATCCACAATGAGCAGTTCTTC.

This clonotype was detected ten times or more. As an off-target read in a library built for alpha chains, this beta chain has a frequency of little significance. The rearrangement joins TRBV6-1 to TRBJ1-1; 9 bases align to TRBD1. The germline CDR1 and CDR2 sequences are MNHNS and SASEGT. The CDR3 consists of 14 residues. Unmatched junction bases numbered 3, after V lost 6 bases and J lost 1 base. CDR3 DNA: TGTGCCAGCAGCCTACAGGGGGCGAACACTGAAGCTTTCTTT. Translated: CASSLQGANTEAFF.

There are many counts of this clonotype. Since it is a stray read in a library aimed at alpha chains, this beta chain has a size that is not meaningful. V and J are TRBV12-5 and TRBJ1-5; D might be TRBD1 (5 bases). The CDR3 runs to 17 residues. Germline CDR1 is LGHNT and CDR2 is FRNRAP. V dropped 8 bases and J dropped 1 base, with 21 bases sitting between them. In nucleotides, the CDR3 is TGTGCTAGTTGGAGGGGACCCCCAGAAGGAAGCAATCAGCCCCAGCATTTT. This translates into CASWRGPPEGSNQPQHF.

This clonotype was found many times. The library was prepared for alpha chains; this beta chain is a stray read, so its frequency means little. This chain joins TRBV5-1 and TRBJ2-7; 8 bases align to TRBD1. This CDR3 is 13 amino acids long. With V trimmed by 6 bases and J by 2 bases, 4 bases remained unmatched. Germline values: CDR1 SGHRS, CDR2 YFSETQ. CDR3: CASKGTGAYEQYF. In nucleotides, the CDR3 is TGCGCCAGCAAAGGGACAGGAGCCTACGAGCAGTACTTC.

This clonotype was observed at least ten times. Since it is a stray read in a library aimed at alpha chains, this beta chain has a size that is not meaningful. The chain links TRBV7-9 to TRBJ1-5; no firm D call. This CDR3 spans 12 amino acids. The V gene's germline CDR1 is SEHNR and CDR2 FQNEAQ (reference sequence). V was clipped by 7 bases and J by 7 bases, with 11 bases between them. CDR3 nucleotides: TGTGCCAGCACTCGCGAAGGGCAGCCCCAGCATTTT. It yields the protein CASTREGQPQHF.

This clonotype was counted between two and nine times. This beta chain is a stray sequence in a library constructed for alpha chains; its clone size is not meaningful. The genes are TRBV7-8 and TRBJ2-5; 15 nucleotides agree with TRBD2. The germline V gene encodes CDR1 SGHVS and CDR2 FQNEAQ. V shed 1 base and J 2 bases; nucleotides not matched to a gene: 14. This CDR3 spans 21 amino acids. CDR3 bases: TGTGCCAGCAGCTTAGGTGCCTTTTTAAGAGGACTAGCGGGAGGGCAAGAGACCCAGTACTTC. Translating it yields CASSLGAFLRGLAGGQETQYF.

This clonotype has ten or more counts. For a library built for alpha chains, this beta chain is a stray read; little rests on its size. DNA of the CDR3: TGTGCCAGCAGCCAACAGGACACCCGAGATACGCAGTATTTT. Protein product: CASSQQDTRDTQYF. This chain uses TRBV7-9 with TRBJ2-3, with a tentative D call TRBD1 (5 bases). Deletions cut 5 bases from V and 5 bases from J, with 14 bases between. The germline V gene encodes CDR1 SEHNR and CDR2 FQNEAQ (reference sequence). This CDR3 contains 14 residues. The variable domain in full, completed from reference TRBV7-9 and TRBJ2-3, reads DTGVSQNPRHKITKRGQNVTFRCDPISEHNRLYWYRQTLGQGPEFLTYFQNEAQLEKSRLLSDRFSAERPKGSFSTLEIQRTEQGDSAMYLCASSQQDTRDTQYFGPGTRLTVL.